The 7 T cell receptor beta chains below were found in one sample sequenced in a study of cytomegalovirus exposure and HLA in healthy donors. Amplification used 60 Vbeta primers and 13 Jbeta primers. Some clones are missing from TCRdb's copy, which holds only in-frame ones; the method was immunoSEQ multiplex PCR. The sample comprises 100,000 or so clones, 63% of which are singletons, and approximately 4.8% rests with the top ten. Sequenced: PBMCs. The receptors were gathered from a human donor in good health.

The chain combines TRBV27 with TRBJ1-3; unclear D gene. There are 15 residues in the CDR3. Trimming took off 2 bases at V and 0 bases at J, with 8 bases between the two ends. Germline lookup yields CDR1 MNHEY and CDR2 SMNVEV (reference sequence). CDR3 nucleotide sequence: TGTGCCAGCAGTTTAGGGCCCTACTCTGGAAACACCATATATTTT. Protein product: CASSLGPYSGNTIYF.

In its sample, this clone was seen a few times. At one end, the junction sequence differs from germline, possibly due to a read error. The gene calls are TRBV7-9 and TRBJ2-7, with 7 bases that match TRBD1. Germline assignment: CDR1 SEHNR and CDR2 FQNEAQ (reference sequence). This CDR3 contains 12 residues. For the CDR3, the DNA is TGTTCCAGCAGCTGGGGACAGTACGAGCAGTACTTC. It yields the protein CSSSWGQYEQYF.

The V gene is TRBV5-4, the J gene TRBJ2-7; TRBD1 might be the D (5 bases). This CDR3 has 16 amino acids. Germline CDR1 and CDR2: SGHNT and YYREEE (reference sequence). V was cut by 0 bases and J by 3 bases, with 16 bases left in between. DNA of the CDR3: TGTGCCAGCAGCTTGGAAACAGGAAAGGGGTTCTACGAGCAGTACTTC. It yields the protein CASSLETGKGFYEQYF. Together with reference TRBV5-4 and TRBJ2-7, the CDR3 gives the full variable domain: ETGVTQSPTHLIKTRGQQVTLRCSSQSGHNTVSWYQQALGQGPQFIFQYYREEENGRGNFPPRFSGLQFPNYSSELNVNALELDDSALYLCASSLETGKGFYEQYFGPGTRLTVT.

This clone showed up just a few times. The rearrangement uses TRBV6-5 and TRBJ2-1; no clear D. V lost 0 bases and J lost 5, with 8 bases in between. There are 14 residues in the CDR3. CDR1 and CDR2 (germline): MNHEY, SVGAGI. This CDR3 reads CASSYSFQNNEQFF. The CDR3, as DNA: TGTGCCAGCAGTTACTCGTTTCAGAACAATGAGCAGTTCTTC.

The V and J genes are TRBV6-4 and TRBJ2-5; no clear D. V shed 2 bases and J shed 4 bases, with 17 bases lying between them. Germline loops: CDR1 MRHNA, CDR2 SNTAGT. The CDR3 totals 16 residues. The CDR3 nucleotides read TGTGCCAGCAGTGACAAAGAGCCGTCCTTCCCAGAGACCCAGTACTTC. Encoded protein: CASSDKEPSFPETQYF.

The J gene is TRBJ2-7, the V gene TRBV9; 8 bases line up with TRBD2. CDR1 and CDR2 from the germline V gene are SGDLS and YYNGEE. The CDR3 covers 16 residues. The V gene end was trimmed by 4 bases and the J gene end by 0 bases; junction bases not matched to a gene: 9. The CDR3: CASSLTAGAGSYEQYF. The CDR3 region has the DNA TGTGCCAGCAGCCTAACAGCGGGAGCGGGCTCCTACGAGCAGTACTTC.

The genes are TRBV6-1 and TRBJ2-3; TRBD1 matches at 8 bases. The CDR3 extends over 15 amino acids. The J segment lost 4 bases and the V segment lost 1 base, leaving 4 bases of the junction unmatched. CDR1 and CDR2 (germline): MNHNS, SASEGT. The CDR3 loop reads CASSEGTGRPDTQYF. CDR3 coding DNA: TGTGCCAGCAGTGAAGGGACAGGGAGGCCAGATACGCAGTATTTT.